This entry concerns a single TCR beta chain. V gave up 11 bases and J gave up 7 bases; unmatched junction bases: 15. The CDR3 extends over 15 amino acids. Germline-derived CDR1 and CDR2 are MDHEN and SYDVKM. The sample belongs to a study of blood T cell repertoires in COVID-19. Produced via immunoSEQ multiplex PCR; TCRdb's table is partial and in-frame only. The data show approximately 100,000 clones, just over 90% seen once. Sample: peripheral blood. This chain joins TRBV28 and TRBJ1-5, with TRBD1 matching 9 bases. This clonotype originated in a man between 60 and 75 years old with acute or convalescent COVID-19. The CDR3 DNA reads TGTGCCGGAAGGACAGGGGCCCTCTGGGGACAGCCCCAGCATTTT. It specifies CAGRTGALWGQPQHF.